The 27 T cell receptor beta chains listed next were all sequenced from one sample in a study of T-cell reconstitution after alpha-beta-depleted transplantation in children. Unique molecular identifiers tagged the TCRbeta library. TCRdb processed the PCR reads anew with MiXCR; each CDR3 protein has one entry. The sample carries some 400,000 distinct CDR3 sequences, roughly 20% recorded once. Sequencing was performed on PBMCs from the stem cell graft donor, taken from the stem cell graft. All receptors derive from a human donor who donated a stem cell graft to a child with acute myeloid leukemia.

This clonotype was counted ten times or more. V gene TRBV25-1 combines with J gene TRBJ1-4; D not resolved. Trimming left V 6 bases short and J 0 bases short, with 5 bases between. The CDR3 length is 13 residues. The germline CDR1 and CDR2 sequences are MGHDK and SYGVNS. In DNA, the CDR3 is TGTGCCAGCAGAGGTGCAACTAATGAAAAACTGTTTTTT. Its translation: CASRGATNEKLFF.

The gene calls are TRBV29-1 and TRBJ1-3; 7 bases line up with TRBD1. The germline V gene encodes CDR1 SQVTM and CDR2 ANQGSEA. With 6 bases clipped from V and 1 base from J, the junction kept 9 bases outside the gene matches. The CDR3 contains 15 residues. For the CDR3, the DNA is TGCAGCGTAGCCCGGGACAGTACGTCTGGAAACACCATATATTTT. Protein sequence: CSVARDSTSGNTIYF.

This clonotype has a handful of counts. The rearrangement links TRBV10-3 to TRBJ2-1; the D gene is possibly TRBD1 (6 bases). Trimming took 0 bases from V and 3 from J, leaving 9 bases between them. Germline V gene lookup returns CDR1 ENHRY and CDR2 SYGVKD. This CDR3 is 15 amino acids long. The CDR3 DNA is TGTGCCATCAGTGAGTCGAACAGGGTCTACAATGAGCAGTTCTTC. Translating gives CAISESNRVYNEQFF.

This clonotype occurred many times. The chain couples TRBV6-5 to TRBJ2-1; D perhaps matches TRBD2 (6 bases). The length of the CDR3 is 17 residues. Germline assignment: CDR1 MNHEY and CDR2 SVGAGI. V lost 0 bases, J lost 3 bases, and 15 bases lay in between. CDR3 amino acids: CASSYSRRSGHYNEQFF. The CDR3 nucleotides are TGTGCCAGCAGTTACTCGAGGCGGAGCGGGCACTACAATGAGCAGTTCTTC.

This clonotype was detected ten times or more. The junction shows a germline mismatch at one end, possibly a read error. The V gene is TRBV5-1, the J gene TRBJ1-1, with D maybe TRBD1 (5 bases). Germline V gene lookup returns CDR1 SGHRS and CDR2 YFSETQ. The CDR3 contains 13 residues. The CDR3 DNA follows: TGTGCCAGCAGTTTCGGGGGGGACACTGAAGCTTTCTTT. This translates into CASSFGGDTEAFF.

The chain uses TRBV9 and TRBJ2-3; TRBD2 matches 7 bases. Trimming cost V 1 base and J 4 bases; bases outside gene matches: 6. The CDR3 runs 15 residues. The germline V gene has CDR1 SGDLS and CDR2 YYNGEE. CDR3 sequence reads: CASSVWAGESDTQYF. CDR3 coding DNA: TGTGCCAGCAGCGTATGGGCGGGAGAGTCAGATACGCAGTATTTT.

This clonotype showed up just a few times. The chain recombines TRBV5-1 with TRBJ2-1; 10 nucleotides agree with TRBD2. Germline-derived CDR1 and CDR2 are SGHRS and YFSETQ. The CDR3 spans 19 residues. V lost 1 base and J lost 6; bases outside the gene matches: 16. CDR3 sequence (DNA): TGCGCCAGCAGCTTGAGGTTCACTAGCGGGATGAATTCAGGCAATGAGCAGTTCTTC. This gives the protein CASSLRFTSGMNSGNEQFF.

This clonotype was seen a handful of times. J is TRBJ1-2 and V is TRBV7-9; 8 bases fit TRBD1. Trimming cost V 5 bases and J 6 bases; bases outside gene matches: 11. CDR3 length: 15 amino acids. Germline CDR1 is SEHNR and CDR2 is FQNEAQ (reference sequence). Written as DNA, the CDR3 is TGTGCCAGCAGCGCCGGGACAGGAGAATACCATGGCTACACCTTC. Its translation is CASSAGTGEYHGYTF.

This clonotype was recorded many times. The chain joins TRBV20-1 to TRBJ2-5; D may be TRBD2 (6 bases). Per the germline V gene, CDR1 is DFQATT and CDR2 is SNEGSKA (reference sequence). The CDR3 sequence is 14 residues long. The germline V and J ends were trimmed by 6 bases and 10 bases, with 24 bases remaining between them. CDR3 sequence: CSASTRDSLVDQYF. The CDR3 bases are TGCAGTGCCTCAACCCGGGACTCCCTCGTGGACCAGTACTTC.

The chain is built from TRBV4-1 and TRBJ2-4, with D hard to call. V was trimmed by 0 bases and J by 7 bases, leaving 4 bases between them. CDR1 is MGHRA and CDR2 is YSYEKL in the germline V gene. This CDR3 region has 12 residues. CDR3 protein: CASSQEGNIQYF. The CDR3 region has the DNA TGCGCCAGCAGCCAAGAAGGGAACATTCAGTACTTC.

This clonotype has ten or more counts. DNA for the CDR3: TGCAGCGTTGACCTACGGACCGGGGAGCTGTTTTTT. Protein product: CSVDLRTGELFF. The rearrangement links TRBV29-1 to TRBJ2-2, with D unclear. V lost 3 bases, J lost 5 bases, and 7 bases lay in between. The length of the CDR3 is 12 residues. CDR1 and CDR2 from the germline V gene are SQVTM and ANQGSEA.

This clonotype was picked up many times. The J gene is TRBJ2-7, the V gene TRBV5-1; the match to TRBD1 covers 7 bases. Trimming at V came to 6 bases and at J to 1 base, leaving 7 bases not matched to a gene. Germline V lookup: CDR1 SGHRS, CDR2 YFSETQ. This CDR3 has 14 amino acids. CDR3: CASTRDSVSYEQYF. The DNA of the CDR3 is TGCGCCAGCACCCGGGACAGCGTTTCCTACGAGCAGTACTTC.

The table lists this clonotype with a few counts. V is TRBV6-1 and J is TRBJ2-1; TRBD2 is a possible D gene (5 bases). This CDR3 is built from 15 residues. Germline lookup yields CDR1 MNHNS and CDR2 SASEGT. The ends were cut back, 9 bases at V and 9 bases at J, with 24 bases in the middle. Here the CDR3 reads CARLPSTHIRGEQFF. The CDR3 coding sequence is TGTGCCAGATTGCCCTCAACCCATATACGGGGTGAGCAGTTCTTC.

This clonotype was picked up a small number of times. The CDR3 nucleotides are TGTGCCAGCAGCTCCCCAGACAGGTCAGAGACCCAGTACTTC. Protein: CASSSPDRSETQYF. The rearrangement joins TRBV7-9 to TRBJ2-5, with D possibly TRBD1 on 6 matching bases. The CDR3 length is 14 residues. Germline V lookup: CDR1 SEHNR, CDR2 FQNEAQ (reference sequence). Trimming took off 4 bases at V and 4 bases at J, with 13 bases between the two ends.

This clonotype showed up many times. The chain has TRBV20-1 and TRBJ2-7, with 16 nucleotides matching TRBD2. J gave up 7 bases and V 3 bases, and 9 bases lay outside the gene matches. This CDR3 spans 16 amino acids. Germline assignment: CDR1 DFQATT and CDR2 SNEGSKA (reference sequence). CDR3 nucleotides: TGCAGTGCTAGGGGGACTAGCGGGAGGGAAGGGGGAGAGCAGTACTTC. This codes for CSARGTSGREGGEQYF.

This chain uses TRBV5-1 with TRBJ1-3, with D uncertain. Trimming left V 7 bases short and J 2 bases short, with 10 bases between. The CDR3 length is 13 residues. Looked up from germline, CDR1 is SGHRS and CDR2 is YFSETQ. The CDR3 reads CASAAEAGNTIYF. The CDR3 DNA follows: TGCGCCAGCGCTGCGGAGGCTGGAAACACCATATATTTT.

This clonotype was seen at least ten times. The J gene is TRBJ2-1, the V gene TRBV20-1; 7 bases map to TRBD2. The length of the CDR3 is 15 residues. Germline V gene data show CDR1 as DFQATT and CDR2 as SNEGSKA (reference sequence). Trimming took 4 bases from V and 8 from J; bases not matched to a gene: 14. CDR3 in amino acids: CSAIPASGVGDEQFF. The DNA for the CDR3 is TGCAGTGCTATCCCGGCTAGCGGAGTTGGAGATGAGCAGTTCTTC.

This clonotype has at least ten counts. V usage is TRBV7-2 and J usage is TRBJ2-7; weak D call: TRBD1 (5 bases). Per the germline V gene, CDR1 is SGHTA and CDR2 is FQGNSA. Trimming cost V 6 bases and J 5 bases, with 20 bases left between them. CDR3 length equals 15 residues. Written as DNA, the CDR3 is TGTGCCAGCAGAAGGGGTGTGGGTGGGGAAAACGAGCAGTACTTC. It specifies CASRRGVGGENEQYF.

The chain carries TRBV12-3 or TRBV12-4 and TRBJ1-2; tentative D call: TRBD1 (5 bases). The CDR3 loop spans 15 amino acids. The V and J ends lost 2 bases and 1 base respectively, with 11 bases between them. CDR3 coding DNA: TGTGCCAGCAGTTTACTTCTTGACAGTAACTATGGCTACACCTTC. It encodes CASSLLLDSNYGYTF.

The V gene is TRBV7-2, the J gene TRBJ2-4, with TRBD2 identical over 7 bases. CDR3 length: 14 amino acids. Trimming removed 5 bases from V and 4 bases from J; junction bases left unmatched: 5. CDR1 and CDR2 (germline): SGHTA, FQGNSA. CDR3 in amino acids: CASSPTSRKNIQYF. CDR3 nucleotide sequence: TGTGCCAGCAGCCCGACTAGCCGGAAAAACATTCAGTACTTC. Drawing the rest from reference TRBV7-2 and TRBJ2-4, the complete variable domain is GAGVSQSPSNKVTEKGKDVELRCDPISGHTALYWYRQSLGQGLEFLIYFQGNSAPDKSGLPSDRFSAERTGGSVSTLTIQRTQQEDSAVYLCASSPTSRKNIQYFGAGTRLSVL.

This clonotype was recorded at least ten times. V and J are TRBV12-3 or TRBV12-4 and TRBJ2-7; 9 bases agree with TRBD1. V lost 4 bases and J lost 7; bases outside the gene matches: 8. This CDR3 region has 14 residues. The CDR3, as DNA: TGTGCCAGCAGTTCAAGGACAGGGGCCCCGGAGCAGTACTTC. Translating it yields CASSSRTGAPEQYF.

The table lists this clonotype with a few counts. This chain connects TRBV9 to TRBJ1-6, with a weak D call TRBD1 (5 bases). CDR1 is SGDLS and CDR2 is YYNGEE in the germline V gene. V dropped 0 bases and J dropped 7 bases, with 11 bases sitting between them. This CDR3 is 15 amino acids long. In DNA form, the CDR3 reads TGTGCCAGCAGCGTAGCGGAGGGGAAGAATTCACCCCTCCACTTT. This gives the protein CASSVAEGKNSPLHF.

This clonotype has more than one count but fewer than ten. The V and J genes are TRBV29-1 and TRBJ1-4; weak D call: TRBD1 (5 bases). Germline CDR1 is SQVTM and CDR2 is ANQGSEA. Trimming removed 4 bases from V and 7 bases from J, with 13 bases in between. The CDR3 loop spans 13 amino acids. The CDR3 loop reads CSVGAGPSEKLFF. CDR3 coding DNA: TGCAGCGTTGGGGCAGGGCCCAGTGAAAAACTGTTTTTT. The full variable domain, rest sourced from reference TRBV29-1 and TRBJ1-4, is SAVISQKPSRDICQRGTSLTIQCQVDSQVTMMFWYRQQPGQSLTLIATANQGSEATYESGFVIDKFPISRPNLTFSTLTVSNMSPEDSSIYLCSVGAGPSEKLFFGSGTQLSVL.

The chain combines TRBV18 with TRBJ2-3; D gene ambiguous. V was shortened by 0 bases and J by 2 bases, with 15 bases between the two germline ends. Germline CDR1 is KGHSH and CDR2 is LQKENI. This CDR3 is 17 amino acids long. The CDR3 is CASSPPLERWATDTQYF. The CDR3 bases are TGTGCCAGCTCACCACCGCTAGAACGATGGGCCACAGATACGCAGTATTTT.

Regarding this clonotype: A read error may produce the germline difference seen at one junction end. V and J are TRBV20-1 and TRBJ2-3; D is uncertain. The CDR3 length is 14 residues. Germline V CDR1 and CDR2: DFQATT, SNEGSKA (reference sequence). The CDR3 loop is CSARDFPVTHTQYF. DNA of the CDR3: TGCAGTGCTAGAGATTTTCCCGTCACACATACGCAGTATTTT.

Ten or more counts support this clonotype. This chain joins TRBV29-1 and TRBJ2-2, with D possibly TRBD1 on 5 matching bases. V was clipped by 5 bases and J by 6 bases, with 16 bases between them. Germline V lookup: CDR1 SQVTM, CDR2 ANQGSEA. The CDR3 is made up of 14 amino acids. The CDR3 sequence: CSVSYRGYSGELFF. For the CDR3, the DNA is TGCAGCGTTTCGTATAGGGGATATTCCGGGGAGCTGTTTTTT.

The table lists this clonotype with many counts. The CDR3 region is CASSGQGITDTQYF. For the CDR3, the DNA is TGTGCCAGCAGTGGGCAGGGTATCACAGATACGCAGTATTTT. The V call is TRBV2, the J call TRBJ2-3; possible D gene TRBD1, 5 bases. The CDR3 consists of 14 residues. V was trimmed by 4 bases and J by 2 bases, leaving 10 bases between them. The germline CDR1 and CDR2 sequences are SNHLY and FYNNEI.